This T cell receptor beta chain is from a study of T cell repertoires in cytomegalovirus infection (dated by TCRdb to about 2019). Regarding the study in general: Donor HLA type was relevant to the analysis, because carriage of CMV infection together with the matching HLA type was indicated by public TCR beta signatures. Beyond this particular receptor, the publication reports: Cumulative frequency of public TCR beta family members discriminated carriers of CMV infection plus the relevant HLA type in this cohort and an independent approximately 340-donor cohort. In the ex vivo response, HLA-C-restricted CMV-specific TCR beta clonotypes were dominant, and in two of eight donors the single most frequent clonotype came from this HLA-C-restricted group.

The sequencing machine was an Illumina HiSeq 1500. TCRdb ran its own pipeline on the public reads, namely fastp trimming at Q25 and MiXCR clone calling, and kept in-frame beta chains. Entries that share a CDR3 protein sequence are merged under the most common genes and DNA. The sample table holds more than 400,000 distinct CDR3 sequences, of which approximately 26% were seen once. The ten largest make up around 13% of the sample. Trimming at the junction amounts to 5 bases on V and 2 bases on J, and the germline ends lie 11 bases apart. CDR1 and CDR2 (SGHTA, FQGNSA) derive from the germline V gene. The CDR3, from cysteine to phenylalanine, totals 14 residues. Only CDR3 DNA is held: 42 bases, read in frame from base 1. This clonotype showed up just a few times. Its antigen is not yet known. No base quality information exists; no much larger clone differs at one position.

The rearrangement joined TRBV7-2 to TRBJ2-3; perhaps TRBD1 is the D gene, with 6 bases matching. The receptor was derived from a human donor in good health (CMV status not recorded). Some clones in this sample may be carry-over from other donors' samples. Input material: PBMCs. The bases are TGTGCCAGCAGCCCCGGACAGCACACAGATACGCAGTATTTT. It specifies CASSPGQHTDTQYF. Reference TRBV7-2 and TRBJ2-3 proteins supply the regions before and after the CDR3; the full variable domain is: GAGVSQSPSNKVTEKGKDVELRCDPISGHTALYWYRQSLGQGLEFLIYFQGNSAPDKSGLPSDRFSAERTGGSVSTLTIQRTQQEDSAVYLCASSPGQHTDTQYFGPGTRLTVL.